This TCR beta chain originates from a study of naive and memory T cell subsets. Findings of the study overall: In naive cells, over 95% of TCR sequences were seen only once.

The beta constant-region primer was an equimolar mix of two oligonucleotides covering TRBC1 and TRBC2. Ligation attached a single-stranded oligonucleotide with a 12-nucleotide UMI and the SP2 primer to the cDNA 3' end. One entry per CDR3 protein results from TCRdb running MiXCR on the UMI-ligation and nested PCR reads. The sample contains around 160,000 distinct CDR3 sequences, 15% to 20% of which appear only once. The CDR3 extends over 16 amino acids. V lost 2 bases, J lost 5 bases, and 9 bases stayed unmatched. Germline values: CDR1 SGHTA, CDR2 FQGNSA. This clonotype was counted ten times or more. What it binds is unknown.

This chain connects TRBV7-2 to TRBJ2-5, with 9 bases identical to TRBD2. The clonotype was recovered from a human donor in good health. Material: naive CD4+ T cells from blood. The CDR3 sequence: CASSLSPAGGRETQYF. Here the CDR3 DNA reads TGTGCCAGCAGCTTAAGCCCAGCGGGAGGACGGGAGACCCAGTACTTC.